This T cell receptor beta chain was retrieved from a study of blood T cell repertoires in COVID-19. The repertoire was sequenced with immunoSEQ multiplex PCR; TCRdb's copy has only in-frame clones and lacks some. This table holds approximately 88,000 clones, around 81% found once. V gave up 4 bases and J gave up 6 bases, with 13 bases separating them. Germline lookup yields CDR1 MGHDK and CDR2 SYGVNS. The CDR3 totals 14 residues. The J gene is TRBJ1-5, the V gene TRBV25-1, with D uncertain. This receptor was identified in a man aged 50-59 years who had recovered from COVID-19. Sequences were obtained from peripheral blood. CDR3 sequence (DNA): TGTGCCAGCAGTGGAGACTGGGCGGGTCAGCCCCAGCATTTT. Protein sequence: CASSGDWAGQPQHF.